This TCR beta chain was retrieved from a study of a mutant IDH1 vaccine in newly diagnosed glioma (TCRdb year 2021). Context from the whole study: Across visits V03 through V10, patients got a total of eight vaccinations, given in weeks 1, 3, 5, 7, 11, 15, 19 and 23. Prior to enrollment, standard therapy consisting of radiotherapy alone, temozolomide alone, or radiochemotherapy with temozolomide had been administered to patients, with the combination being received by most patients. Of the approximately 35 treated patients, around 62% were male and around 40% were female, and a mean age of approximately 40 years was recorded. For exploratory analyses, about 25 treated patients had longitudinal TCRB deep sequencing done wherever samples were available. Vaccination started 4-6 weeks after radiotherapy alone, or was given together with temozolomide cycles in the groups whose treatment included chemotherapy. Six visits were used for peripheral blood collection: V03 (baseline), V05, V07, V10, V12 and V13.

The sample's time point label, in plain terms: week 11, during vaccination. Each vaccine dose, consisting of 300 ug of a 20-mer mutant IDH1 peptide in Montanide, was administered subcutaneously with topical imiquimod. Newly diagnosed WHO grade 3 or 4 IDH1-mutant astrocytomas showing loss of nuclear ATRX were present in the donors. The samples were drawn from NOA16, a multicentre, single-arm, open-label phase I trial in Germany that tested a mutant IDH1 peptide vaccine in humans for the first time. Genomic DNA for TCRB sequencing was extracted from EDTA blood using the DNeasy Blood and Tissue Kit. At the junction V is shortened by 3 bases and J by 4 bases; bases outside the gene matches: 2. CDR1 and CDR2 were assigned from the germline V gene as ENHRY and SYGVKD. From the cysteine through the phenylalanine, the CDR3 covers 13 amino acids. Only the CDR3 region is kept as DNA, spanning 39 bases read in frame from base 1.

Concerning this clone itself: Its recognized antigen is unknown. The input lacks base qualities; no much larger clone sits a single base away.

General study outcomes and caveats: Across multiple MHC alleles, vaccine-induced immune responses were seen in approximately 93% of patients. Availability determined which PBMC samples were chosen for TCRB deep sequencing. No apparent relationship was observed between pseudoprogression and alterations in the top peripheral T cell clonotypes detected by TCRB sequencing. The authors noted that analyses of patient blood samples could not be reproduced because of sample limitations.

The protocol used for the library was the immunoSEQ multiplex PCR assay. Rearranged TCR beta chain sequences were amplified with the hsTCRB Kit following the manufacturer's protocol. TCRB libraries were sequenced on an Illumina MiSeq. As for the original processing: Demultiplexing, trimming and gene mapping were performed with the kit vendor's proprietary platform. TCRdb took this table from immuneACCESS and kept in-frame rearrangements with V and J called. Such tables lack part of the clones; where checked against another copy, unresolved V genes explain under half of the gap, and the rest is unexplained. Clone size and the V and J calls come from that table; the DNA yielded D and trimming. Recorded for this sample are about 130,000 clones; around 77% of them occurred a single time. Together, the top ten hold approximately 5% of the sample.

The origin of this receptor is a middle-aged man with glioma. The chain is made from TRBV10-3 and TRBJ1-2; TRBD1 aligns with 7 central bases. The sample consisted of PBMCs, taken from a glioma patient whose treatment included an IDH1 peptide vaccine. The DNA sequence follows: TGTGCCATCAGTGACAGGGACAGCTATGGCTACACCTTC. Its protein reads: CAISDRDSYGYTF.